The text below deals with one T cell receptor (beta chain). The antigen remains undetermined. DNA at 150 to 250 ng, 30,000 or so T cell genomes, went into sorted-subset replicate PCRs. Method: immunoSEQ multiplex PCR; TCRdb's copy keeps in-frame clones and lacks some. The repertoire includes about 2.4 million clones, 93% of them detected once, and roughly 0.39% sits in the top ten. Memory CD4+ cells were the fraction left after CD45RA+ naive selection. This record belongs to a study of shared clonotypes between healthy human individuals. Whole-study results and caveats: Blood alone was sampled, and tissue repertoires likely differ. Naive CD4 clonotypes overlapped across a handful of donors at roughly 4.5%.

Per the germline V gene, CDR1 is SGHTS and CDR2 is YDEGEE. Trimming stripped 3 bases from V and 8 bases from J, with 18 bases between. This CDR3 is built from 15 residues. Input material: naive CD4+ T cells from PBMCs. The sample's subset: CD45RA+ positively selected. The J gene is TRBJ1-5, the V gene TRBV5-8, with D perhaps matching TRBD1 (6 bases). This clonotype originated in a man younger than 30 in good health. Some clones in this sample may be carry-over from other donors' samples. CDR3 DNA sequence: TGTGCCAGCAGCTCTCGATATACAGGGTTCAAGCCCCAGCATTTT. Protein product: CASSSRYTGFKPQHF.